The source of this T cell receptor (beta chain) is a study of T cell responses to AZD1222 COVID-19 vaccine. Overall study results and limits: Mostly white British, mostly female donors; authors suggested clonal diversity may be underestimated. The reported proportion of spike-specific TCRs targeting unmutated variant regions was nearly half. Spike as a whole was targeted by vaccine-associated CD4 TCRs, dominant at 160-218 and 743-854.

The protocol was immunoSEQ multiplex PCR, while the TCRdb copy is restricted to in-frame clones and leaves out a portion. The sample consists of some 150,000 clones, 70% to 90% of them appearing once. V was pared by 10 bases and J by 4 bases, with 16 bases between. The CDR3 consists of 13 residues. Germline loops: CDR1 MNHNY, CDR2 SVGAGI (reference sequence). Regarding this clone: Its matching antigen is unknown.

The rearrangement joins TRBV6-6 to TRBJ1-2, with D perhaps TRBD1 (6 bases). The receptor was isolated from an adult who received the MenACWY meningococcal vaccine as a control. The source material was peripheral blood, sampled 28 days after the second dose of the MenACWY control vaccine. The DNA of the CDR3 is TGTGCCACCTCGGACCGCAGGGGCTATGGCTACACCTTC. This encodes CATSDRRGYGYTF.